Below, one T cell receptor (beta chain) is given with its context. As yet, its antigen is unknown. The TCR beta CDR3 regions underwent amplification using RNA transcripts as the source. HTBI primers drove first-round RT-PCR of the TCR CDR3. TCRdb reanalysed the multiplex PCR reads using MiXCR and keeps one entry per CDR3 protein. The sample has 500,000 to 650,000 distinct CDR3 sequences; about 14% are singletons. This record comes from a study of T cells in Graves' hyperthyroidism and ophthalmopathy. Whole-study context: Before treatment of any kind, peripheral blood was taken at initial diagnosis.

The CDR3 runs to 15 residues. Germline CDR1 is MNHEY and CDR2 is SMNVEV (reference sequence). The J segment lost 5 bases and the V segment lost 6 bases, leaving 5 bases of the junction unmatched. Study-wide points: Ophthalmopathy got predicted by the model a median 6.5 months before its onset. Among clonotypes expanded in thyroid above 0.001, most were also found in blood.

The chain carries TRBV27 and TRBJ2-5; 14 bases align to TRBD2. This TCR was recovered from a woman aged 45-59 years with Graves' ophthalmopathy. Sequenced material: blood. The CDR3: CASSLTSGRVETQYF. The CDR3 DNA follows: TGTGCCAGCAGCTTGACTAGCGGGAGGGTGGAGACCCAGTACTTC.